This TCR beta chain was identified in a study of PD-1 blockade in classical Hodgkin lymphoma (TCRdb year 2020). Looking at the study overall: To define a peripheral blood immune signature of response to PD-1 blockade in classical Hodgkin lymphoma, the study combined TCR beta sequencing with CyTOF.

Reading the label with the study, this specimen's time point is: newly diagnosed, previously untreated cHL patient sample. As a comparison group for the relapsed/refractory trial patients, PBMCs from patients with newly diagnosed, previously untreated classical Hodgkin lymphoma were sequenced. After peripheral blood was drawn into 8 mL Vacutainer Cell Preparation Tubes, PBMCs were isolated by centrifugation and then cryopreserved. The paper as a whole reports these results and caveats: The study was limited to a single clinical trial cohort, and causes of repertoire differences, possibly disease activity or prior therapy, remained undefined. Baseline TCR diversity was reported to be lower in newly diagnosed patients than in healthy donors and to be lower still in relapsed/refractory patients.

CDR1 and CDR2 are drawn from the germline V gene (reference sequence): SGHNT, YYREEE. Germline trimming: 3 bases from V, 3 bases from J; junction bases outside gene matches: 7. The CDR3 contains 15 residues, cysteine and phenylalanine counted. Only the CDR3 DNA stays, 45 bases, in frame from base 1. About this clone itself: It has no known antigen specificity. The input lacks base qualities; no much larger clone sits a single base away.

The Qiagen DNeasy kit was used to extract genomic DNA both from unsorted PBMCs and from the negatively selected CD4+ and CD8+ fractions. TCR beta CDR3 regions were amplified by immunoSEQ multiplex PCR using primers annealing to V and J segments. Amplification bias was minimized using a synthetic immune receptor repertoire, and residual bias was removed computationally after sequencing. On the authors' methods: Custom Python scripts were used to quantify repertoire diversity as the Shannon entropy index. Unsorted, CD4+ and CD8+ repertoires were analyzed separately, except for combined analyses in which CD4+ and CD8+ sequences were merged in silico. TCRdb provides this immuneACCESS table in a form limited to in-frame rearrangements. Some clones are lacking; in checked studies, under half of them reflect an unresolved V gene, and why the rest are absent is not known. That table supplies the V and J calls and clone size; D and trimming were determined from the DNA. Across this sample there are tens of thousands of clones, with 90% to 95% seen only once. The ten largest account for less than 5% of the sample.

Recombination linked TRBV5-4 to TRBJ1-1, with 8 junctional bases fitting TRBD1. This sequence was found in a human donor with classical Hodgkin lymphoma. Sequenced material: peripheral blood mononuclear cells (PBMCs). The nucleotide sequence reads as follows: TGTGCCAGCAGCTCCACCCCAGGGGGCCACACTGAAGCTTTCTTT. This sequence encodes CASSSTPGGHTEAFF.